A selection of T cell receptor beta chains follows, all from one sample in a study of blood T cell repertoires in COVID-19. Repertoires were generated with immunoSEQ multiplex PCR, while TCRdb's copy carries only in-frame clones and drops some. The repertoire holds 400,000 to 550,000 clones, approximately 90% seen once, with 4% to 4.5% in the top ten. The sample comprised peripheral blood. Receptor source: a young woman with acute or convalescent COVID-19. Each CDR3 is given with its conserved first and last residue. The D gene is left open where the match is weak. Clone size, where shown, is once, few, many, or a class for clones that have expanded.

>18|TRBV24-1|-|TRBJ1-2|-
CATSDHRTAGPANYGYTF
TGTGCCACCAGTGATCACCGGACAGCAGGCCCAGCTAACTATGGCTACACCTTC
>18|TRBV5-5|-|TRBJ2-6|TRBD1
CASSLREGARSGANVLTF
TGTGCCAGCAGCTTGCGAGAGGGGGCTCGCTCTGGGGCCAACGTCCTGACTTTC
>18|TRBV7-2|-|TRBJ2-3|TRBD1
CASSLRGGQGAFTDTQYF
TGTGCCAGCAGCTTAAGAGGAGGGCAGGGGGCATTTACAGATACGCAGTATTTT
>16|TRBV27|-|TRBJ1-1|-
CASSFSHRALNTEAFF
TGTGCCAGCAGTTTCTCCCACAGGGCACTGAACACTGAAGCTTTCTTT
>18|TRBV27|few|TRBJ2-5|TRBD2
CASSPMGLLAGGPETQYF
TGTGCCAGCAGTCCCATGGGGCTTCTAGCGGGGGGGCCGGAGACCCAGTACTTC
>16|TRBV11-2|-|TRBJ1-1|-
CASSNRAPRGNTEAFF
TGTGCCAGCAGCAATCGGGCCCCCAGGGGGAACACTGAAGCTTTCTTT
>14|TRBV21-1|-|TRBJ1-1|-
CASNEPGSNTEAFF
TGTGCCAGCAACGAACCGGGTTCTAACACTGAAGCTTTCTTT
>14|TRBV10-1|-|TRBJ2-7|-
CASSEHIGVYEQYF
TGCGCCAGCAGTGAGCACATCGGGGTTTACGAGCAGTACTTC
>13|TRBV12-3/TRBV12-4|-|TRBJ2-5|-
CASSWGSGETQYF
TGTGCCAGCAGTTGGGGCAGCGGGGAGACCCAGTACTTC
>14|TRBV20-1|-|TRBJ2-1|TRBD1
CSASIRTGDNEQFF
TGCAGTGCTAGTATCCGGACAGGGGACAATGAGCAGTTCTTC
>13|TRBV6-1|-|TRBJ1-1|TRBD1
CASRTGSNTEAFF
TGTGCCAGCAGGACAGGGTCGAACACTGAAGCTTTCTTT
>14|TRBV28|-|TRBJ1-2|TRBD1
CASSLTGQANGYTF
TGTGCCAGCAGTTTAACAGGACAGGCGAATGGCTACACCTTC
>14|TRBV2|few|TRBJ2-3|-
CASSDNRAGDTQYF
TGTGCCAGCAGTGATAACAGAGCAGGAGATACGCAGTATTTT
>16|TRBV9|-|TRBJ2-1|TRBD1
CASSTRTGGAYNEQFF
TGTGCCAGCAGCACCCGGACAGGGGGCGCCTACAATGAGCAGTTCTTC
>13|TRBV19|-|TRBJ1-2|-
CASSRGVSYGYTF
TGTGCCAGTAGTAGGGGGGTGAGCTATGGCTACACCTTC
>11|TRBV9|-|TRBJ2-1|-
CASSVSGEQFF
TGTGCCAGCAGCGTTTCCGGTGAGCAGTTCTTC
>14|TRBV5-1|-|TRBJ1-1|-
CASSREGFVTEAFF
TGCGCCAGCAGCCGGGAAGGGTTCGTCACTGAAGCTTTCTTT
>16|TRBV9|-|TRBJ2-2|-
CASSVNWLGETGELFF
TGTGCCAGCAGCGTAAACTGGTTAGGGGAAACCGGGGAGCTGTTTTTT
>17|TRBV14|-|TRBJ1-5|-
CASRTTTFGVSNQPQHF
TGTGCCAGCAGAACGACAACCTTCGGGGTTAGCAATCAGCCCCAGCATTTT
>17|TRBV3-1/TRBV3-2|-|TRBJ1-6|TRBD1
CASSQEGWDRGYSPLHF
TGTGCCAGCAGCCAAGAGGGCTGGGACAGGGGTTATTCACCCCTCCACTTT
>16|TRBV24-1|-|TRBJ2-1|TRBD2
CATSDPPGGPYNEQFF
TGTGCCACCAGTGATCCTCCGGGGGGACCATACAATGAGCAGTTCTTC
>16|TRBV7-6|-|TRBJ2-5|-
CASSSASRGIQETQYF
TGTGCCAGCAGCTCGGCTTCCCGGGGGATCCAAGAGACCCAGTACTTC
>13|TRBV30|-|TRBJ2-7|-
CAWMGPRAGEQYF
TGTGCCTGGATGGGACCCCGGGCGGGGGAGCAGTACTTC
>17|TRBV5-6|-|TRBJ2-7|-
CASSPGGGTRGSYEQYF
TGTGCCAGCAGCCCGGGGGGAGGGACAAGGGGTTCCTACGAGCAGTACTTC
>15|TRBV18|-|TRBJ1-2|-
CASSVGGAANYGYTF
TGTGCCAGCTCCGTTGGAGGGGCCGCTAACTATGGCTACACCTTC
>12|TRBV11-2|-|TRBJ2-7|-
CASSLGQGEQYF
TGTGCCAGCAGCTTAGGTCAGGGGGAGCAGTACTTC
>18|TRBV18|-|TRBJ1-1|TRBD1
CASSRVWAGGFGDTEAFF
TGTGCCAGCTCACGAGTGTGGGCAGGGGGCTTTGGGGACACTGAAGCTTTCTTT
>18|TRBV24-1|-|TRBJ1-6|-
CATSDPIERVPYNSPLHF
TGTGCCACCAGTGATCCTATCGAGAGGGTACCTTATAATTCACCCCTCCACTTT
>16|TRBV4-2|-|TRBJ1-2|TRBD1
CASSQESSGTGFGYTF
TGTGCCAGCAGCCAAGAATCTTCAGGGACAGGGTTTGGCTACACCTTC
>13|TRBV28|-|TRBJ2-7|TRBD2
CASIQRGVYEQYF
TGTGCCAGCATTCAGCGGGGGGTCTACGAGCAGTACTTC
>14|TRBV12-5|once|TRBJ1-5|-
CASGLLAWNQPQHF
TGTGCTAGTGGTTTGCTGGCTTGGAATCAGCCCCAGCATTTT
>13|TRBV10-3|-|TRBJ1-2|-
CAISAQGNYGYTF
TGTGCCATCAGTGCTCAGGGAAACTATGGCTACACCTTC
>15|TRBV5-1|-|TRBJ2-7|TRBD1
CASSSGTGGSYEQYF
TGCGCCAGCAGCTCCGGGACAGGGGGATCCTACGAGCAGTACTTC